This note documents a single T cell receptor (beta chain) sequence. Its cognate antigen is unknown. This sample is drawn from a study of lymphopenia after photon versus proton radiotherapy. Study-level findings and limits: Under photons, naive T cells and diversity fell while effector/memory populations rose. Only patients who died were analyzed for survival; proton advantage is unproven.

V lost 0 bases and J lost 4, with 8 bases in between. In germline, CDR1 is SGHRS, CDR2 YFSETQ. This CDR3 spans 14 amino acids. The repertoire was sequenced with immunoSEQ multiplex PCR; TCRdb's copy has only in-frame clones and lacks some. The sample shows about 27,000 clones, roughly 89% of them seen only once. The sequence derives from a man aged 50 to 59 with gastric cancer. The rearrangement uses TRBV5-1 and TRBJ2-1, with D uncertain. Sample: peripheral blood, taken from a patient treated with photon-based radiotherapy. Here the CDR3 DNA reads TGCGCCAGCAGCTTGGATCCGGGTTACAATGAGCAGTTCTTC. Its protein product is CASSLDPGYNEQFF.